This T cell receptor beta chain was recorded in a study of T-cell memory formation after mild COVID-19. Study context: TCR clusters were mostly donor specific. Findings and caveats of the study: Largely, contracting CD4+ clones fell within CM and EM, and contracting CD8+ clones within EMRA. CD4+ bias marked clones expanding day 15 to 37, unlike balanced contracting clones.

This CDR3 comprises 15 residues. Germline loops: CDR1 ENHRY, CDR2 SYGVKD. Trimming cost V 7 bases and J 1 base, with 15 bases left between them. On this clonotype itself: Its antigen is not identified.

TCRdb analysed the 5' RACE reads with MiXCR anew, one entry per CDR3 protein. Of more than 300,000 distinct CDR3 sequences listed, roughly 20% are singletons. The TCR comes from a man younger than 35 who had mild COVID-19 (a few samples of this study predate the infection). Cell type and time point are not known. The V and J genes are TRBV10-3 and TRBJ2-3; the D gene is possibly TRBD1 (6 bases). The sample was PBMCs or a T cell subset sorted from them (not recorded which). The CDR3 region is CAIKEAYRGTDTQYF. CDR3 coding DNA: TGTGCCATCAAAGAGGCGTACAGGGGCACAGATACGCAGTATTTT.